These 6 T cell receptor beta chains came from one sample sequenced in a study of blood T cell repertoires in COVID-19. The method was immunoSEQ multiplex PCR; TCRdb's version includes in-frame clones alone and lacks a portion of them. The table includes around 150,000 clones, 75% to 90% detected once. Sequenced: peripheral blood. The receptors originated from a man aged 70-80 years with acute or convalescent COVID-19.

The chain is built from TRBV6-6 and TRBJ1-4, with D perhaps TRBD1 (6 bases). V was pared by 5 bases and J by 5 bases, with 18 bases between. The CDR3 loop spans 16 amino acids. Germline V gene lookup returns CDR1 MNHNY and CDR2 SVGAGI (reference sequence). CDR3 sequence reads: CASSRRLQGPNEKLFF. CDR3 DNA: TGTGCCAGCAGTCGAAGATTACAGGGACCCAATGAAAAACTGTTTTTT.

The CDR3 protein is CATERDRGPETQYF. As DNA, the CDR3 is TGTGCCACCGAACGGGACAGGGGCCCTGAGACCCAGTACTTC. V is TRBV28 and J is TRBJ2-5; 10 bases are shared with TRBD1. The V gene end was trimmed by 10 bases and the J gene end by 5 bases; junction bases not matched to a gene: 10. The CDR3 spans 14 residues. CDR1 and CDR2 (germline): MDHEN, SYDVKM. The whole variable domain, filled in from reference TRBV28 and TRBJ2-5, reads DVKVTQSSRYLVKRTGEKVFLECVQDMDHENMFWYRQDPGLGLRLIYFSYDVKMKEKGDIPEGYSVSREKKERFSLILESASTNQTSMYLCATERDRGPETQYFGPGTRLLVL.

The rearrangement uses TRBV5-1 and TRBJ2-3; D perhaps matches TRBD2 (6 bases). CDR1 and CDR2 (germline): SGHRS, YFSETQ. The CDR3 is 15 residues long. V lost 0 bases and J 4 bases, leaving 12 bases between the germline ends. DNA of the CDR3: TGCGCCAGCAGCTTGGAAGAGGGGAGGCCAGATACGCAGTATTTT. Amino acid sequence: CASSLEEGRPDTQYF.

CDR3 in DNA: TGTGCCTGGAGTACCCAGTGGGAGACCCAGTACTTC. This gives the protein CAWSTQWETQYF. This rearrangement joins TRBV30 to TRBJ2-5; D call uncertain. The germline V gene encodes CDR1 GTSNPN and CDR2 SVGIG (reference sequence). This CDR3 is built from 12 residues. V lost 2 bases and J lost 5, with 9 bases in between.

The rearrangement uses TRBV10-3 and TRBJ1-2; tentatively, D is TRBD1 (5 bases). The V end lost 9 bases, the J end lost 0 bases, and 23 bases lay between the germline ends. The CDR3 covers 17 residues. Germline CDR1 ENHRY, CDR2 SYGVKD. The CDR3 region is CAINRAAGRETNYGYTF. The CDR3 region has the DNA TGTGCCATAAACCGAGCGGCAGGGAGGGAAACTAACTATGGCTACACCTTC.

The V call is TRBV19, the J call TRBJ1-5; D remains ambiguous. The V and J ends lost 5 bases and 4 bases respectively, with 9 bases between them. The CDR3 is 13 amino acids. The V gene's germline CDR1 is LNHDA and CDR2 SQIVND (reference sequence). The CDR3 sequence: CASSWPGNQPQHF. The CDR3 bases are TGTGCCAGTAGTTGGCCCGGGAATCAGCCCCAGCATTTT.